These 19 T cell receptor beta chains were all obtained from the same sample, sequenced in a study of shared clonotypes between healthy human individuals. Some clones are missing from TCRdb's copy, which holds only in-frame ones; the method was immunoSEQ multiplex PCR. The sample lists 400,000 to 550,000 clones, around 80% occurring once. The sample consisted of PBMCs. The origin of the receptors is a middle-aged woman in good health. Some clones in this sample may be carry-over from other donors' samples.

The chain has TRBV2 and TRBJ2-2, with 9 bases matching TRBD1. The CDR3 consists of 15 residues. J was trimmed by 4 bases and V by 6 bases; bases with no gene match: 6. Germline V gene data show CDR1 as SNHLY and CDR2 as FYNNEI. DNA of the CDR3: TGTGCCAGCAGAGAGACAGGGGGTGGCACCGGGGAGCTGTTTTTT. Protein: CASRETGGGTGELFF. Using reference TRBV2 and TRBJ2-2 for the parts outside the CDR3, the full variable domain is EPEVTQTPSHQVTQMGQEVILRCVPISNHLYFYWYRQILGQKVEFLVSFYNNEISEKSEIFDDQFSVERPDGSNFTLKIRSTKLEDSAMYFCASRETGGGTGELFFGEGSRLTVL.

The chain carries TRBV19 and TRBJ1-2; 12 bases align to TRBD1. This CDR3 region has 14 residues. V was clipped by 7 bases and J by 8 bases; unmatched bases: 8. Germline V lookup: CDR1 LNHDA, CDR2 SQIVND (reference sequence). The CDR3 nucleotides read TGTGCCAGTACCCCCCTCGGGACAGGGGGCGGCTACACCTTC. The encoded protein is CASTPLGTGGGYTF.

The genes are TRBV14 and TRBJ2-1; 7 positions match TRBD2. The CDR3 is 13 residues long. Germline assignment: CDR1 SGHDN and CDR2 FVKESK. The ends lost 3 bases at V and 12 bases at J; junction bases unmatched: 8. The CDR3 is CASSQERGLGQFF. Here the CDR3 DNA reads TGTGCCAGCAGCCAGGAGCGGGGTTTAGGGCAGTTCTTC.

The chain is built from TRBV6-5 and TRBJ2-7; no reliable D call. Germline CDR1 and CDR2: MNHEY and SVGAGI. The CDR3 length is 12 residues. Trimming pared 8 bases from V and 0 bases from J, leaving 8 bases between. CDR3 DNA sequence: TGTGCCAGCGGGTATAGCTCCTACGAGCAGTACTTC. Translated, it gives CASGYSSYEQYF.

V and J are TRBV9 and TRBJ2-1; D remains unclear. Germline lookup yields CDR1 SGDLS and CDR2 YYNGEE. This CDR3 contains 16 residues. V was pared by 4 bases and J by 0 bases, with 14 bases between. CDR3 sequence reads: CASSPSGAASYNEQFF. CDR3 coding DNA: TGTGCCAGCAGCCCTTCCGGCGCCGCCTCCTACAATGAGCAGTTCTTC.

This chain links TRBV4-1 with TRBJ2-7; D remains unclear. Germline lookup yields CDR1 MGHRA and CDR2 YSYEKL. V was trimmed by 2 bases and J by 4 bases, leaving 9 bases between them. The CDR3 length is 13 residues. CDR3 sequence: CASSQTANYEQYF. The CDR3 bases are TGCGCCAGCAGCCAAACTGCCAATTACGAGCAGTACTTC.

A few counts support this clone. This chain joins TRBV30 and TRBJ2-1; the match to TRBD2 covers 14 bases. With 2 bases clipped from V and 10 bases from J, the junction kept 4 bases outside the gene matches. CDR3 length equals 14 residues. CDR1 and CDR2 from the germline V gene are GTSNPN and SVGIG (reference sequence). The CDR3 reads CAWSTGLAGVEQFF. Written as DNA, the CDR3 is TGTGCCTGGAGTACGGGACTAGCGGGAGTGGAGCAGTTCTTC. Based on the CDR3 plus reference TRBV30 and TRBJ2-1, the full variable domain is SQTIHQWPATLVQPVGSPLSLECTVEGTSNPNLYWYRQAAGRGLQLLFYSVGIGQISSEVPQNLSASRPQDRQFILSSKKLLLSDSGFYLCAWSTGLAGVEQFFGPGTRLTVL.

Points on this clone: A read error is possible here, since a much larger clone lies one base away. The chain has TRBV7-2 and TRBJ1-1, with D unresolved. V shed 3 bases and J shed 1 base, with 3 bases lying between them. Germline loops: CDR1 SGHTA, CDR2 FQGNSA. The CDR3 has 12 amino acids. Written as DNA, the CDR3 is TGTGCCAGCAGCTTTGGGAACACTGAAGCTTTCTTT. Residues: CASSFGNTEAFF.

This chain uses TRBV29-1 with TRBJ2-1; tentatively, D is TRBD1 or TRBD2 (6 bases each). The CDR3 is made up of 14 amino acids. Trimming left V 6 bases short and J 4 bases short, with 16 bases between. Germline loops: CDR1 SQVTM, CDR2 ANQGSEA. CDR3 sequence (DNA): TGCAGCGTCCACTCGGGGGCGGGTTACAATGAGCAGTTCTTC. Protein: CSVHSGAGYNEQFF.

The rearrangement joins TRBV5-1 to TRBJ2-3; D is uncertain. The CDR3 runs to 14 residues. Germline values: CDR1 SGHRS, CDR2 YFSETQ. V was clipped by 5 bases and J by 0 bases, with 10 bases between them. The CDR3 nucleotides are TGCGCCAGCAGAGAACAGCCCAGCACAGATACGCAGTATTTT. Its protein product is CASREQPSTDTQYF. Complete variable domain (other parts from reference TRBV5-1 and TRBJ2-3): KAGVTQTPRYLIKTRGQQVTLSCSPISGHRSVSWYQQTPGQGLQFLFEYFSETQRNKGNFPGRFSGRQFSNSRSEMNVSTLELGDSALYLCASREQPSTDTQYFGPGTRLTVL.

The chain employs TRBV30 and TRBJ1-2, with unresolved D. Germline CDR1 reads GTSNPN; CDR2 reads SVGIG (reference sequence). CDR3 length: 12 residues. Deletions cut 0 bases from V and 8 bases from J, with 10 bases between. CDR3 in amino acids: CAWSVGGSGYTF. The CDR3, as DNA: TGTGCCTGGAGTGTAGGAGGGAGCGGCTACACCTTC.

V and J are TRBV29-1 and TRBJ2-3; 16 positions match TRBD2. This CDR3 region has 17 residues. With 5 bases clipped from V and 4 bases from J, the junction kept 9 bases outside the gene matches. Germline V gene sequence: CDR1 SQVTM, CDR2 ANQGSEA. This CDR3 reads CSVQPGLAGGIADTQYF. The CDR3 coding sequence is TGCAGCGTTCAACCGGGACTAGCGGGAGGGATAGCAGATACGCAGTATTTT.

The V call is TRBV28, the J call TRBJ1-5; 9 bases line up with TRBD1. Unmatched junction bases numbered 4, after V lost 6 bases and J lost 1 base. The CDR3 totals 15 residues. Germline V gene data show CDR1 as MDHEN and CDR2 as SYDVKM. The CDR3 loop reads CASRGGQGSNQPQHF. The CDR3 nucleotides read TGTGCCAGCAGGGGGGGACAGGGAAGCAATCAGCCCCAGCATTTT.

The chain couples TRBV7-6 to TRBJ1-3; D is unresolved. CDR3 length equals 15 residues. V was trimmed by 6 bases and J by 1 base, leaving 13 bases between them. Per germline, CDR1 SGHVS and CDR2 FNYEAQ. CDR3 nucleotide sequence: TGTGCCAGCAGTTCCGGGCCCCTATCTGGAAACACCATATATTTT. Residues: CASSSGPLSGNTIYF.

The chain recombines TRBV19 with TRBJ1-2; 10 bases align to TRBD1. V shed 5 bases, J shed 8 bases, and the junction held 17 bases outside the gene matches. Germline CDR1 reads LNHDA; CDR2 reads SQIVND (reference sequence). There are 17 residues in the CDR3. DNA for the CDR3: TGTGCCAGTAGTCCCCCCAGGGTGGGGGACAGGGGTCGCGGCTACACCTTC. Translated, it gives CASSPPRVGDRGRGYTF.

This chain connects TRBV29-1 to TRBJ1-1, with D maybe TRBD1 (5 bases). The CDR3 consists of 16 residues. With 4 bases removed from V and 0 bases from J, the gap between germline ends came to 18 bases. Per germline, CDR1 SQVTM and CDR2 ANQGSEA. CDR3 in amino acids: CSVAPGFRTMNTEAFF. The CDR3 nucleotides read TGCAGCGTTGCCCCGGGGTTTAGGACAATGAACACTGAAGCTTTCTTT.

CDR3 nucleotide sequence: TGCGCCAGCAGCTTGGACCCGGCGGGGAGCGGGGCTATGGAGCAGTACTTC. Encoded protein: CASSLDPAGSGAMEQYF. V and J are TRBV5-1 and TRBJ2-7, with 7 positions matching TRBD2. The V and J ends lost 0 bases and 7 bases, in that order; junction bases with no gene match: 16. CDR3 length equals 17 residues. Germline CDR1 and CDR2: SGHRS and YFSETQ.

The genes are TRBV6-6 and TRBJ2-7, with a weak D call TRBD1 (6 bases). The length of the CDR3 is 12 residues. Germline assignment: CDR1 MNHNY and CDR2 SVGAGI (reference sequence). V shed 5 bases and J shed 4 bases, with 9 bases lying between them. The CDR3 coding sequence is TGTGCCAGCAGTCCCGGGACATACGAGCAGTACTTC. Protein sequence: CASSPGTYEQYF.

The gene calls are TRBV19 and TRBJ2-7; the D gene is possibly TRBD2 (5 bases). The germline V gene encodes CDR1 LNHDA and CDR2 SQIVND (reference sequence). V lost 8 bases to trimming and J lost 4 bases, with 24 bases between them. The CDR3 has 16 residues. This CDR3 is CASQYRRGPKAYEQYF. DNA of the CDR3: TGTGCCAGTCAATACCGGAGAGGGCCAAAGGCATACGAGCAGTACTTC.